This T cell receptor (beta chain) emerged from a study of T-cell memory formation after mild COVID-19. The CDR3 extends over 14 amino acids. The germline V gene has CDR1 SGHAT and CDR2 FQNNGV. V was cut by 0 bases and J by 7 bases, with 10 bases left in between. Libraries for TCRalpha and TCRbeta carried sample barcodes and unique molecular identifiers via 5'RACE. Each CDR3 protein gets one entry after TCRdb re-called the 5' RACE reads with MiXCR. The table includes 550,000 to 700,000 distinct CDR3 sequences, roughly 18% detected once. This clonotype was picked up many times. The target antigen is unknown. Study findings and constraints: The authors did not confirm SARS-CoV-2 specificity of second-wave clones peaking day 37. Pre-infection memory already had some responding clones, implying cross-reactive memory joined.

The sequencing sample was made of PBMCs or a T cell subset sorted from them (not recorded which). This clonotype was sampled from an adult woman who had mild COVID-19 (a few samples of this study predate the infection). Cell type and time point are not known. This chain uses TRBV11-2 with TRBJ2-4, with D possibly TRBD2 on 5 matching bases. The CDR3 DNA sequence: TGTGCCAGCAGCTTAGAGCGGACGGGGAACATTCAGTACTTC. Protein sequence: CASSLERTGNIQYF.